This T cell receptor (beta chain) was retrieved from a study of control samples from healthy donors and cancer patients. TCRdb keeps only in-frame clones here, not all; method: immunoSEQ multiplex PCR. The sample lists 180,000 or so clones, 91% occurring once. J gave up 0 bases and V 5 bases, and 2 bases lay outside the gene matches. The CDR3 extends over 14 amino acids. From germline, CDR1 is SEHNR and CDR2 FQNEAQ (reference sequence). The receptor was derived from a woman aged 25 to 39 in good health. The J gene is TRBJ1-1, the V gene TRBV7-9; 8 positions match TRBD1. The sequencing sample was made of blood. CDR3 in DNA: TGTGCCAGCAGCCCGGACAGGGTGAACACTGAAGCTTTCTTT. Translation gives CASSPDRVNTEAFF. Using reference TRBV7-9 and TRBJ1-1 for the parts outside the CDR3, the full variable domain is DTGVSQNPRHKITKRGQNVTFRCDPISEHNRLYWYRQTLGQGPEFLTYFQNEAQLEKSRLLSDRFSAERPKGSFSTLEIQRTEQGDSAMYLCASSPDRVNTEAFFGQGTRLTVV.